Reported below is one T cell receptor beta chain. V shed 9 bases and J 5 bases; nucleotides not matched to a gene: 6. The CDR3 spans 13 residues. The germline gives CDR1 LGHDT, CDR2 YNNKEL (reference sequence). This entry belongs to a study of blood T cell repertoires in COVID-19. Profiled with immunoSEQ multiplex PCR; TCRdb holds only in-frame clones, not every one. The data hold approximately 240,000 clones, with 70% to 85% observed a single time. The receptor's source is a woman aged 40-49 years who had recovered from COVID-19. V gene TRBV3-1 (or the pseudogene TRBV3-2) combines with J gene TRBJ1-4; 7 bases agree with TRBD1. The sequenced material came from peripheral blood. CDR3 region: CASTGQPNEKLFF. CDR3 nucleotides: TGTGCCAGTACGGGACAGCCAAATGAAAAACTGTTTTTT.